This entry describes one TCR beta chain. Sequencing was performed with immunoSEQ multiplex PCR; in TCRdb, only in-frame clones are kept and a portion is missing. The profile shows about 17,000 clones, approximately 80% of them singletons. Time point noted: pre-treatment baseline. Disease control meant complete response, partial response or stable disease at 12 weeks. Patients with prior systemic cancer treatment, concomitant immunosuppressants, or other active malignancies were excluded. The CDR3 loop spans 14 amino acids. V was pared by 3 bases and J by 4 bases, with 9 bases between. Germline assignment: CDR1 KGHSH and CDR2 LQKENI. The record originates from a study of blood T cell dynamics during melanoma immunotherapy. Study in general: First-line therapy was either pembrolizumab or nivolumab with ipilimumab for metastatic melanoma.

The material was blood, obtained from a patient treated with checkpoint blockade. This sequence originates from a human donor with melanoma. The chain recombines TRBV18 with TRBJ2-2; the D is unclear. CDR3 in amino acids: CASSPMQATGELFF. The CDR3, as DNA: TGTGCCAGCTCACCGATGCAGGCCACCGGGGAGCTGTTTTTT.